The clone carrying this T cell receptor beta chain appeared many times. As yet, its antigen is unknown. Described time point: sample taken at primary tumor resection. Frozen PBMC, nontumor lung or tumor provided whole RNA, which was sequenced unsorted. Every TCR cDNA molecule bore its own unique molecular identifier. TCRdb re-called the 5' RACE reads through MiXCR, storing one row per CDR3 protein. This table holds tens of thousands of distinct CDR3 sequences, around 7.5% found once. This specimen belongs to a study of spatial heterogeneity in lung cancer. Across the whole study: Fewer alpha-chain than beta-chain sequences were consistently detected. Whole-study results and caveats: There were more appearances of ubiquitous expanded tumor TCRs in blood at resection than at follow-up.

V gave up 4 bases and J gave up 9 bases; unmatched junction bases: 17. Germline CDR1 MNHEY, CDR2 SVGAGI. The CDR3 totals 17 residues. The chain carries TRBV6-5 and TRBJ1-5, with 8 bases that match TRBD1. The receptor was derived from a male donor with early-stage non-small cell lung cancer. Sample: PBMCs, taken at surgery. The CDR3 DNA sequence: TGTGCCAGCAGTTCCCGGGTGGGGACAGGACTCCGCTGGCCCCAGCATTTT. Protein product: CASSSRVGTGLRWPQHF.